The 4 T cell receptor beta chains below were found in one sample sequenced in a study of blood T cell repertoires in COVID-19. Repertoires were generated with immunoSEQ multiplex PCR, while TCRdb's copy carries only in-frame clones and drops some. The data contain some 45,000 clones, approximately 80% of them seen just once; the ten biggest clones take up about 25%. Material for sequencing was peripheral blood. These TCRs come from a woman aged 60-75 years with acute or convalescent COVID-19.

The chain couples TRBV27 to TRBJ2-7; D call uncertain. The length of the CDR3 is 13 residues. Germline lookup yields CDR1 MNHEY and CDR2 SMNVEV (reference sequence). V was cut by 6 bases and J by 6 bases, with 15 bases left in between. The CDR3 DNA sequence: TGTGCCAGCAGCCCCTACTCCGCCTCCGAGCAGTACTTC. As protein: CASSPYSASEQYF.

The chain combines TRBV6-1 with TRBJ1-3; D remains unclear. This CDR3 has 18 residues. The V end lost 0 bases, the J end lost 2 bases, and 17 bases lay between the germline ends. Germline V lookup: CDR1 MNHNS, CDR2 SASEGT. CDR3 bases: TGTGCCAGCAGTGAAGCTTTAACCGGGTCTTCCCCTGGAAACACCATATATTTT. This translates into CASSEALTGSSPGNTIYF.

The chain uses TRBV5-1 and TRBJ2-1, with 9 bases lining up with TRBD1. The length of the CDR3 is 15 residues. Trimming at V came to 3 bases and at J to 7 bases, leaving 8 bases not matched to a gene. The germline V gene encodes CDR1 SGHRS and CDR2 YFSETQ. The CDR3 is CASSSLQGARNEQFF. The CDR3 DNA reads TGCGCCAGCAGCTCCTTACAGGGGGCGCGGAATGAGCAGTTCTTC.

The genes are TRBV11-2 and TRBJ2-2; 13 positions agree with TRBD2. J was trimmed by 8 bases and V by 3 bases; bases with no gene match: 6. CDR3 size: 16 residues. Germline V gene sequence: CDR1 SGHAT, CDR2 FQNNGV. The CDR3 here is CASSLGLAGLRGELFF. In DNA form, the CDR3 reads TGTGCCAGCAGCTTGGGACTAGCGGGGTTAAGAGGGGAGCTGTTTTTT.